Listed below are T cell receptor beta chains from one sample, sequenced in a study of blood T cell repertoires in COVID-19. The method was immunoSEQ multiplex PCR; TCRdb's version includes in-frame clones alone and lacks a portion of them. Of 35,000 to 45,000 clones in the sample, about nine tenths are singletons; the top ten hold approximately 6.6%. Sequenced material: peripheral blood. These receptors all come from a human donor in a cohort sampled during active COVID-19. Both conserved end residues are part of each CDR3. The D gene is left open where the match is weak. Expanded clones get a size class; other rows say once, few or many, or leave the size out.

v_call	clone_size	d_call	cdr3_length	j_call	cdr3_aa	cdr3_nt
TRBV20-1	.	.	11	TRBJ2-7	CSASSGHEQYF	TGCAGCGCTAGTAGCGGTCACGAGCAGTACTTC
TRBV5-6	.	.	12	TRBJ2-3	CARVIGGDTQYF	TGTGCCAGAGTTATCGGGGGAGATACGCAGTATTTT
TRBV19	once	TRBD1	15	TRBJ1-2	CASSTAQGADYGYTF	TGTGCCAGTAGCACAGCCCAGGGGGCCGACTATGGCTACACCTTC
TRBV27	.	.	14	TRBJ2-7	CASSLSQGPYEQYF	TGTGCCAGCAGTTTATCGCAGGGCCCCTACGAGCAGTACTTC
TRBV5-1	.	TRBD1	13	TRBJ1-6	CASSSGQGSPLHF	TGCGCCAGCAGCTCCGGACAGGGTTCACCCCTCCACTTT
TRBV4-1	once	TRBD1	16	TRBJ1-3	CASSPGLKGAGNTIYF	TGCGCCAGCAGCCCTGGATTAAAGGGGGCAGGAAACACCATATATTTT
TRBV5-1	.	TRBD1	13	TRBJ2-5	CASSATGDETQYF	TGCGCCAGCAGCGCGACAGGGGACGAGACCCAGTACTTC
TRBV3-1/TRBV3-2	.	TRBD1	17	TRBJ2-3	CASSQEVGTGGTDTQYF	TGTGCCAGCAGCCAAGAAGTCGGGACAGGGGGCACAGATACGCAGTATTTT
TRBV21-1	.	.	18	TRBJ2-6	CASSPSSSCPRGANVLTF	TGTGCCAGCAGCCCATCCAGTTCTTGCCCTCGAGGGGCCAACGTCCTGACTTTC
TRBV9	.	TRBD2	14	TRBJ2-1	CASSVGSGRNEQFF	TGTGCCAGCAGCGTAGGGAGCGGGAGAAATGAGCAGTTCTTC
TRBV7-2	.	TRBD1	15	TRBJ2-1	CASSPSTGVYNEQFF	TGTGCCAGCAGCCCTAGCACAGGGGTCTACAATGAGCAGTTCTTC
TRBV5-1	.	.	18	TRBJ2-6	CASNKADSPRTGANVLTF	TGCGCCAGCAACAAGGCGGACAGCCCACGAACTGGGGCCAACGTCCTGACTTTC
TRBV3-1/TRBV3-2	.	.	14	TRBJ1-1	CASSQDRRGSGAFF	TGTGCCAGCAGCCAAGATAGGAGGGGCTCTGGGGCTTTCTTT
TRBV25-1	.	TRBD1	15	TRBJ2-5	CASSEYGQGAETQYF	TGTGCCAGCAGTGAATATGGGCAGGGGGCCGAGACCCAGTACTTC
TRBV24-1	.	TRBD2	14	TRBJ2-7	CANVILAAPYEQYF	TGTGCCAACGTCATTCTAGCGGCTCCCTACGAGCAGTACTTC
TRBV7-2	.	.	14	TRBJ1-4	CASSLGGVTEKLFF	TGTGCCAGCAGCTTAGGGGGGGTTACTGAAAAACTGTTTTTT
TRBV27	.	.	15	TRBJ1-1	CASSLRPGLYSEAFF	TGTGCCAGCAGTTTAAGACCAGGGTTGTATTCTGAAGCTTTCTTT
TRBV6-5	.	.	15	TRBJ2-7	CASSRQALGSYEQYF	TGTGCCAGCAGCCGACAGGCCCTTGGCTCCTACGAGCAGTACTTC
TRBV11-2	few	.	13	TRBJ1-5	CASSLGQNQPQHF	TGTGCCAGCAGCTTAGGACAGAATCAGCCCCAGCATTTT
TRBV10-3	few	.	12	TRBJ2-3	CAISDRGDTQYF	TGTGCCATCAGCGACCGGGGGGATACGCAGTATTTT
TRBV9	.	.	18	TRBJ2-3	CASSLTNGEMTSTDTQYF	TGTGCCAGCAGCTTGACCAACGGGGAGATGACTAGCACAGATACGCAGTATTTT
TRBV19	.	TRBD1	18	TRBJ2-6	CASSIAGQGATGANVLTF	TGTGCCAGTAGTATCGCGGGACAGGGGGCTACTGGGGCCAACGTCCTGACTTTC
TRBV29-1	.	.	14	TRBJ2-5	CSVEDLGGGETQYF	TGCAGCGTTGAAGATCTGGGAGGGGGAGAGACCCAGTACTTC
TRBV5-6	once	TRBD1	15	TRBJ1-4	CASSYTGANNEKLFF	TGTGCCAGCAGCTATACAGGGGCTAATAATGAAAAACTGTTTTTT
TRBV5-6	.	TRBD2	16	TRBJ2-5	CASSRTSGSPRETQYF	TGTGCCAGCAGTCGGACTAGCGGGAGTCCGAGGGAGACCCAGTACTTC
TRBV30	.	.	18	TRBJ1-4	CAWSVGGENRPTNEKLFF	TGTGCCTGGAGTGTAGGGGGGGAAAACAGGCCAACTAATGAAAAACTGTTTTTT
TRBV2	.	TRBD2	17	TRBJ2-3	CASTPGRGGLKGDTQYF	TGTGCCAGCACCCCCGGGCGGGGGGGCCTTAAGGGAGATACGCAGTATTTT
TRBV7-2	.	.	15	TRBJ1-1	CASSFLLAGGTEAFF	TGTGCCAGCAGCTTCCTATTAGCGGGGGGCACTGAAGCTTTCTTT
TRBV19	few	.	14	TRBJ2-5	CASSIGVGVETQYF	TGTGCCAGTAGTATAGGGGTAGGAGTTGAGACCCAGTACTTC
TRBV29-1	.	.	15	TRBJ1-1	CSVEAVTGWDTEAFF	TGCAGCGTTGAAGCTGTGACAGGTTGGGACACTGAAGCTTTCTTT
TRBV5-1	.	.	15	TRBJ2-1	CASSLESQLYNEQFF	TGCGCCAGCAGCTTAGAATCGCAACTATACAATGAGCAGTTCTTC
TRBV27	few	.	16	TRBJ2-2	CASSVSGGGNTGELFF	TGTGCCAGCAGCGTGTCGGGGGGCGGGAACACCGGGGAGCTGTTTTTT
TRBV5-1	.	TRBD1	15	TRBJ2-7	CASSPTGQLSYEQYF	TGCGCCAGCAGCCCGACGGGACAGCTTTCCTACGAGCAGTACTTC
TRBV29-1	.	.	14	TRBJ2-2	CSASGGGRTGELFF	TGCAGCGCCTCTGGAGGAGGGAGAACCGGGGAGCTGTTTTTT
TRBV19	.	.	15	TRBJ1-6	CASSIGGVLTSPLHF	TGTGCCAGTAGTATCGGCGGGGTCCTTACTTCACCCCTCCACTTT
TRBV6-1	.	.	15	TRBJ1-4	CASSELGKGNEKLFF	TGTGCCAGCAGTGAATTGGGAAAGGGGAATGAAAAACTGTTTTTT
TRBV7-2	.	.	15	TRBJ1-5	CASSLQRGSNQPQHF	TGTGCCAGCAGCCTTCAAAGGGGCAGCAATCAGCCCCAGCATTTT
TRBV5-1	.	.	15	TRBJ2-7	CASSLGGSETYEQYF	TGCGCCAGCAGCTTGGGGGGCTCCGAAACCTACGAGCAGTACTTC
TRBV11-2	.	.	16	TRBJ2-7	CASSLDLSRGGYEQYF	TGTGCCAGCAGCTTAGATCTATCCCGGGGAGGCTACGAGCAGTACTTC
TRBV27	.	TRBD1	16	TRBJ2-2	CASSLTTGQGTGELFF	TGTGCCAGCAGTTTAACTACAGGACAGGGCACCGGGGAGCTGTTTTTT
TRBV6-2/TRBV6-3	.	.	12	TRBJ2-7	CASSYTGYEQYF	TGTGCCAGCAGTTATACAGGCTACGAGCAGTACTTC
TRBV5-1	.	TRBD1	17	TRBJ2-7	CASRRTARDRGPHEQYF	TGCGCCAGCAGACGAACTGCCAGGGACAGGGGCCCCCACGAGCAGTACTTC